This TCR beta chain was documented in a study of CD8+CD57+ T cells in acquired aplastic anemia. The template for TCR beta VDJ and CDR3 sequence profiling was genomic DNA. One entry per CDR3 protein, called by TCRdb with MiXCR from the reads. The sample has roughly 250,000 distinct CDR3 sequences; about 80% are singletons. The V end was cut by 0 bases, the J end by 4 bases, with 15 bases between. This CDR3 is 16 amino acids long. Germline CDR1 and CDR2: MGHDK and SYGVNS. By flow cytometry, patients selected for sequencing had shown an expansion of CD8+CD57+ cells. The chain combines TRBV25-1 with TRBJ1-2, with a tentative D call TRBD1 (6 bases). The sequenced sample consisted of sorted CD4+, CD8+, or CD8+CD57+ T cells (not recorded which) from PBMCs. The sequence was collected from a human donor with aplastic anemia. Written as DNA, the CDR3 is TGTGCCAGCAGTGAATATAGTCCCGGGGGGCCCTATGGCTACACCTTC. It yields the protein CASSEYSPGGPYGYTF.